These T cell receptor beta chains were read from a single sample in a study of Ad26.COV2.S vaccination and SARS-CoV-2 variants. Here immunoSEQ multiplex PCR was the method, and the copy in TCRdb shows in-frame clones only, minus some. This sample carries hundreds of thousands of clones, 87% of them seen once, and the ten largest clones take over 2.5%. This material consisted of peripheral blood, taken in a trial of Ad26.COV2.S vaccine versus placebo. These receptors were taken from a person aged 18-60 years who received the Ad26.COV2.S COVID-19 vaccine or a placebo. CDR3s include the opening cysteine and the closing phenylalanine or tryptophan. The order of the fields is J gene, V gene, D gene, clone size, CDR3 protein, CDR3 DNA. The D gene is left open where the match is weak. The size field is filled for only some rows; it gives once, few, many or a size class.

TRBJ2-7 TRBV7-2 - - CASSLMGEQYF TGTGCCAGCAGCTTAATGGGCGAGCAGTACTTC
TRBJ1-1 TRBV5-5 - - CASSLLQNTEAFF TGTGCCAGCAGCTTGCTACAGAACACTGAAGCTTTCTTT
TRBJ1-5 TRBV30 TRBD1 few CAWSESGTASNQPQHF TGTGCCTGGAGTGAATCCGGGACAGCTAGCAATCAGCCCCAGCATTTT
TRBJ2-1 TRBV9 TRBD2 - CASSVGGGLFNEQFF TGTGCCAGCAGCGTAGGCGGGGGGCTTTTCAATGAGCAGTTCTTC
TRBJ1-3 TRBV12-5 TRBD1 - CASGFGQGGGNTIYF TGTGCTAGTGGTTTCGGACAGGGAGGTGGAAACACCATATATTTT
TRBJ1-1 TRBV5-1 - - CASRKGSSNTEAFF TGCGCCAGCAGGAAGGGAAGCTCAAACACTGAAGCTTTCTTT
TRBJ1-2 TRBV15 - - CATSRVRQGSYGYTF TGTGCCACCAGCAGAGTCAGGCAGGGGAGCTATGGCTACACCTTC
TRBJ1-2 TRBV5-5 TRBD1 - CASRPGDSPYGYTF TGTGCCAGCAGGCCCGGGGACAGCCCCTATGGCTACACCTTC
TRBJ1-4 TRBV7-9 - few CASSLGVPNEKLFF TGTGCCAGCAGCTTAGGGGTACCTAATGAAAAACTGTTTTTT
TRBJ2-1 TRBV29-1 - - CSVGYNLYNEQFF TGCAGCGTTGGTTATAACCTGTACAATGAGCAGTTCTTC
TRBJ1-3 TRBV7-9 - - CASSFPGSGNTIYF TGTGCCAGCAGCTTTCCAGGTTCTGGAAACACCATATATTTT
TRBJ2-7 TRBV6-5 - - CASSYGSPTISYEQYF TGTGCCAGCAGTTACGGGTCTCCTACTATCTCCTACGAGCAGTACTTC
TRBJ1-5 TRBV5-1 - - CASSLGGDSNQPQHF TGCGCCAGCAGCTTGGGGGGGGATAGCAATCAGCCCCAGCATTTT
TRBJ1-5 TRBV3-1/TRBV3-2 - - CASSPDRGGTQPQHF TGTGCCAGCAGCCCCGATAGGGGGGGTACTCAGCCCCAGCATTTT
TRBJ1-1 TRBV2 - - CASSELTNTYTEAFF TGTGCCAGCAGTGAACTTACCAACACGTACACTGAAGCTTTCTTT
TRBJ1-5 TRBV7-2 - - CASSLDTSQPQHF TGTGCCAGCAGCTTAGATACGTCTCAGCCCCAGCATTTT
TRBJ1-2 TRBV27 - once CASSLSGGEVPYGYTF TGTGCCAGCAGTTTATCGGGGGGGGAGGTACCCTATGGCTACACCTTC
TRBJ1-2 TRBV14 - - CASSQDFASYGYTF TGTGCCAGCAGCCAAGATTTCGCCTCCTATGGCTACACCTTC
TRBJ1-6 TRBV10-1 - - CASSASNSPLHF TGCGCCAGCAGTGCTTCTAACTCACCCCTCCACTTT
TRBJ1-2 TRBV12-5 - - CARGGGRGGSGYTF TGTGCTCGGGGGGGCGGGCGGGGGGGAAGTGGCTACACCTTC
TRBJ2-1 TRBV11-2 - - CASSLEGFLHNEQFF TGTGCCAGCAGCTTAGAAGGTTTTCTCCACAATGAGCAGTTCTTC
TRBJ2-3 TRBV4-1 - - CASSQGRRGPGDTQYF TGCGCCAGCAGCCAAGGCCGGCGAGGTCCGGGGGATACGCAGTATTTT
TRBJ1-2 TRBV5-1 - - CASSLTGASNYGYTF TGCGCCAGCAGCTTAACAGGCGCCTCTAACTATGGCTACACCTTC
TRBJ2-7 TRBV7-2 - - CASSLGVGEQYF TGTGCCAGCAGCTTAGGGGTGGGGGAGCAGTACTTC
TRBJ2-3 TRBV24-1 TRBD1 once CATSAPTGDVDTQYF TGTGCCACCAGTGCCCCGACAGGGGACGTGGATACGCAGTATTTT
TRBJ1-6 TRBV19 - - CASSMEPRDSPLHF TGTGCCAGTAGTATGGAGCCGCGGGATTCACCCCTCCACTTT
TRBJ1-5 TRBV6-5 - - CASSSQMGRGNQPQHF TGTGCCAGCAGTTCGCAGATGGGCAGGGGCAATCAGCCCCAGCATTTT
TRBJ1-1 TRBV7-9 - - CASSKEGNGREAFF TGTGCCAGCAGCAAAGAGGGTAACGGTAGAGAAGCTTTCTTT
TRBJ2-7 TRBV20-1 TRBD2 once CSASGGGDIYEQYF TGCAGTGCTAGTGGCGGGGGGGACATCTACGAGCAGTACTTC
TRBJ2-2 TRBV11-2 TRBD2 - CASSRNSGRLAGELFF TGTGCCAGCAGCCGAAATAGCGGGAGATTGGCCGGGGAGCTGTTTTTT
TRBJ1-1 TRBV5-8 - - CASSPRSGLNTEAFF TGTGCCAGCAGCCCCCGATCGGGCCTGAACACTGAAGCTTTCTTT
TRBJ1-1 TRBV30 - - CAWRSRDTAMRTEAFF TGTGCCTGGAGGTCCCGGGACACAGCCATGAGGACTGAAGCTTTCTTT
TRBJ2-5 TRBV7-3 - - CASSLGPFQETQYF TGTGCCAGCAGCTTGGGACCCTTCCAAGAGACCCAGTACTTC
TRBJ1-6 TRBV5-1 - - CASSPGKEGNSPLHF TGCGCCAGCAGTCCAGGGAAAGAAGGTAATTCACCCCTCCACTTT
TRBJ1-2 TRBV18 - few CASSHSVGGFDGYTF TGTGCCAGCTCACACTCGGTGGGGGGATTCGATGGCTACACCTTC
TRBJ2-7 TRBV3-1/TRBV3-2 TRBD2 - CASSLLAGDGEQYF TGTGCCAGCAGCCTACTAGCGGGAGACGGCGAGCAGTACTTC
TRBJ2-7 TRBV28 - - CASSRLGGDFAYEQYF TGTGCCAGCAGTCGCCTAGGAGGGGACTTTGCGTACGAGCAGTACTTC
TRBJ1-2 TRBV10-3 TRBD1 - CAITGQGAHYGYTF TGTGCCATCACCGGACAGGGGGCACACTATGGCTACACCTTC
TRBJ1-1 TRBV12-3/TRBV12-4 - - CASRRRKGEAFF TGTGCCAGCAGACGGAGAAAGGGTGAAGCTTTCTTT
TRBJ1-2 TRBV7-9 TRBD1 - CASSRTTGTGNYGYTF TGTGCCAGCAGCCGCACGACCGGGACAGGGAACTATGGCTACACCTTC
TRBJ2-3 TRBV11-1 - - CASSSGLFTDTQYF TGTGCCAGCAGCTCGGGACTCTTCACAGATACGCAGTATTTT
TRBJ2-1 TRBV29-1 TRBD2 - CSVTGLAVNEQFF TGCAGCGTCACGGGACTAGCGGTTAATGAGCAGTTCTTC